The 8 T cell receptor beta chains presented below share a single source sample, sequenced in a study of patients and donors after allogeneic stem cell transplantation. TCRdb reprocessed the RT-PCR reads with MiXCR, giving one entry per CDR3 protein. Of some 150,000 distinct CDR3 sequences listed, about two fifths are singletons. The sequencing input was blood, either unsorted or a sorted T cell fraction (not recorded which). The receptors come from a human donor who was either an allogeneic HSCT recipient or a stem cell or donor lymphocyte infusion donor (not recorded which). It is not recorded whose cells these are; they may come from a transplant donor.

As concerns this clonotype: The junction shows a germline mismatch at one end, possibly a read error. The V and J genes are TRBV7-7 and TRBJ2-5, with a tentative D call TRBD1 (5 bases). CDR1 is SSHAT, CDR2 FNYEAQ, per germline (reference sequence). The CDR3 spans 15 residues. The CDR3 DNA follows: TGTGCTAGCAGCTTAGGGGTCAGGCCGCAAGAGACCCAGTACTTC. It specifies CASSLGVRPQETQYF. The whole variable domain, filled in from reference TRBV7-7 and TRBJ2-5, reads GAGVSQSPRYKVTKRGQDVTLRCDPISSHATLYWYQQALGQGPEFLTYFNYEAQPDKSGLPSDRFSAERPEGSISTLTIQRTEQRDSAMYRCASSLGVRPQETQYFGPGTRLLVL.

This clonotype has only a few counts. The rearrangement links TRBV12-3 or TRBV12-4 to TRBJ1-2; D gene unclear. Trimming pared 3 bases from V and 4 bases from J, leaving 9 bases between. The CDR3 sequence is 13 residues long. CDR3 bases: TGTGCCAGCAGTTTGTACCAGAGCTATGGCTACACCTTC. This codes for CASSLYQSYGYTF.

The V and J genes are TRBV7-2 and TRBJ2-5; D may be TRBD1 (6 bases). V was cut by 5 bases and J by 9 bases, with 19 bases left in between. The CDR3 has 14 residues. In germline, CDR1 is SGHTA, CDR2 FQGNSA. CDR3 sequence reads: CASSPITGPGAQYF. The CDR3 coding sequence is TGTGCCAGCAGCCCTATAACAGGGCCTGGGGCCCAGTACTTC.

J is TRBJ1-1 and V is TRBV13; 8 bases line up with TRBD1. In germline, CDR1 is PRHDT, CDR2 FYEKMQ (reference sequence). The trim removed 1 base at V and 4 bases at J, leaving 11 bases unmatched. This CDR3 has 17 residues. The CDR3 DNA follows: TGTGCCAGCAGCTTAGAATTGGAGTTAACAGGGGGCACTGAAGCTTTCTTT. Encoded protein: CASSLELELTGGTEAFF.

The chain joins TRBV4-2 to TRBJ1-5; no clear D gene. With 1 base removed from V and 3 bases from J, the gap between germline ends came to 7 bases. Per germline, CDR1 LGHNA and CDR2 YNFKEQ. This CDR3 region has 14 residues. The CDR3 is CASSQAGLNQPQHF. The CDR3 bases are TGTGCCAGCAGCCAAGCGGGCCTCAATCAGCCCCAGCATTTT.

The sample holds a few counts of this clonotype. The V call is TRBV6-5, the J call TRBJ2-3; D is tentatively TRBD1 or TRBD2 (5 bases each). The V end lost 8 bases, the J end lost 8 bases, and 17 bases lay between the germline ends. The CDR3 is made up of 13 amino acids. CDR1 and CDR2 (germline): MNHEY, SVGAGI. CDR3 residues: CASSPRARGTQYF. CDR3 sequence (DNA): TGTGCCAGCTCCCCGAGGGCGAGGGGTACGCAGTATTTT.

This clonotype occurred a few times. The chain carries TRBV6-2 or TRBV6-3 and TRBJ2-1; D may be TRBD1 (6 bases). The CDR3 contains 14 residues. The ends were cut back, 2 bases at V and 8 bases at J, with 13 bases in the middle. Germline loops: CDR1 MNHEY, CDR2 SVGEGT. The CDR3 here is CASSYPTGIDEQFF. DNA of the CDR3: TGTGCCAGCAGTTACCCGACAGGTATCGATGAGCAGTTCTTC.

This clonotype was detected ten times or more. The chain couples TRBV12-3 or TRBV12-4 to TRBJ1-5; D is uncertain. Trimming took 3 bases from V and 0 from J, leaving 6 bases between them. CDR3 length equals 14 residues. The CDR3 is CASSFSDSNQPQHF. In nucleotides, the CDR3 is TGTGCCAGCAGTTTTTCAGATAGCAATCAGCCCCAGCATTTT.